A single sample is the source of the 30 T cell receptor beta chains below, sequenced in a study of cytomegalovirus exposure and HLA in healthy donors. PCR was performed using 60 Vbeta and 13 Jbeta primers. The method was immunoSEQ multiplex PCR; TCRdb's version includes in-frame clones alone and lacks a portion of them. The repertoire has approximately 180,000 clones, 81% of them found once; the top ten carry 1.5% to 2%. Input material: PBMCs. Receptor source: a man aged 18 to 30 in good health and CMV-seronegative.

The chain combines TRBV9 with TRBJ2-5; 9 bases align to TRBD2. Germline assignment: CDR1 SGDLS and CDR2 YYNGEE. J lost 4 bases, V lost 0 bases, and 13 bases had no gene match. The length of the CDR3 is 18 residues. The CDR3 loop reads CASSVDSSGERDGETQYF. CDR3 in DNA: TGTGCCAGCAGCGTAGATTCTAGCGGGGAGCGAGACGGAGAGACCCAGTACTTC.

Only a few counts were recorded for this clone. The V gene is TRBV20-1, the J gene TRBJ1-2; D not certain. Germline V gene lookup returns CDR1 DFQATT and CDR2 SNEGSKA (reference sequence). The CDR3 spans 8 residues. The CDR3 bases are TGCAGCCTCCCTGGCTACACCTTC. It specifies CSLPGYTF.

Regarding this clone: Other nucleotide sequences in the sample specify the same CDR3. The gene calls are TRBV10-3 and TRBJ1-5; D may be TRBD1 (5 bases). The CDR3 extends over 13 amino acids. Germline assignment: CDR1 ENHRY and CDR2 SYGVKD. The ends were cut back, 5 bases at V and 4 bases at J, with 9 bases in the middle. The CDR3 DNA sequence: TGTGCCATCAGTCGGGACTCAAATCAGCCCCAGCATTTT. Translation: CAISRDSNQPQHF.

In its sample, this clone was seen a few times. A read error may be the cause here, since a much bigger clone is one base away. The sample has other DNA sequences that encode this CDR3 too. V is TRBV6-1 and J is TRBJ2-1; a weak D match, TRBD2 (6 bases). Trimming left V 3 bases short and J 7 bases short, with 10 bases between. Germline V gene lookup returns CDR1 MNHNS and CDR2 SASEGT. This CDR3 region has 13 residues. The CDR3 nucleotides read TGTGCCAGCAGTGAGGGGGACTGGAATGAGCAGTTCTTC. This codes for CASSEGDWNEQFF.

The chain recombines TRBV29-1 with TRBJ2-5; 10 bases align to TRBD1. Trimming removed 6 bases from V and 5 bases from J; junction bases left unmatched: 3. Germline lookup yields CDR1 SQVTM and CDR2 ANQGSEA. The CDR3 contains 12 residues. In DNA, the CDR3 is TGCAGCGTGGGACAGGGGTACGAGACCCAGTACTTC. Protein: CSVGQGYETQYF.

The chain employs TRBV6-1 and TRBJ2-6; D gene unclear. Per germline, CDR1 MNHNS and CDR2 SASEGT. V lost 2 bases, J lost 0 bases, and 5 bases lay in between. This CDR3 has 15 amino acids. The CDR3 nucleotides are TGTGCCAGCAGTGAACCCCGCTCTGGGGCCAACGTCCTGACTTTC. Its translation is CASSEPRSGANVLTF.

This clone occurred a few times. The gene calls are TRBV6-1 and TRBJ2-5; 9 bases fit TRBD2. V lost 6 bases, J lost 5 bases, and 10 bases stayed unmatched. Germline V gene sequence: CDR1 MNHNS, CDR2 SASEGT. The CDR3 is 15 residues long. The DNA of the CDR3 is TGTGCCAGCAGAGAAAATAGCGGGGGTTACGAGACCCAGTACTTC. Amino acid sequence: CASRENSGGYETQYF.

V is TRBV29-1 and J is TRBJ2-5; TRBD1 is a possible D gene (6 bases). Germline CDR1 and CDR2: SQVTM and ANQGSEA. This CDR3 is 12 amino acids long. Trimming removed 7 bases at V and 2 bases at J, with 11 bases between. CDR3: CSAGTNQETQYF. The CDR3 DNA follows: TGCAGCGCCGGGACAAATCAAGAGACCCAGTACTTC. Drawing the rest from reference TRBV29-1 and TRBJ2-5, the complete variable domain is SAVISQKPSRDICQRGTSLTIQCQVDSQVTMMFWYRQQPGQSLTLIATANQGSEATYESGFVIDKFPISRPNLTFSTLTVSNMSPEDSSIYLCSAGTNQETQYFGPGTRLLVL.

The V gene is TRBV19, the J gene TRBJ2-7; 9 bases map to TRBD1. Germline loops: CDR1 LNHDA, CDR2 SQIVND (reference sequence). The CDR3 length is 18 residues. Unmatched junction bases numbered 14, after V lost 4 bases and J lost 1 base. The CDR3 coding sequence is TGTGCCAGTAGTAGGCGCCCGGGACAGGGTGCTTCATCCTACGAGCAGTACTTC. Translated: CASSRRPGQGASSYEQYF.

This clone occurred a few times. The chain links TRBV11-2 to TRBJ2-5; TRBD2 matches 10 bases. Trimming cost V 7 bases and J 2 bases; bases outside gene matches: 10. The CDR3 length is 16 residues. Germline V gene data show CDR1 as SGHAT and CDR2 as FQNNGV. The CDR3 DNA reads TGTGCCAGCACGCCCGCATGGACTAGCGGACAAGAGACCCAGTACTTC. Its protein is CASTPAWTSGQETQYF.

The genes are TRBV9 and TRBJ1-1; 9 bases agree with TRBD1. Germline CDR1 is SGDLS and CDR2 is YYNGEE. With V trimmed by 2 bases and J by 1 base, 0 bases remained unmatched. The CDR3 runs 14 residues. Here the CDR3 reads CASSVDRGNTEAFF. The CDR3 region has the DNA TGTGCCAGCAGCGTGGACAGGGGGAACACTGAAGCTTTCTTT.

The V gene is TRBV9, the J gene TRBJ2-1; TRBD2 is a possible D gene (5 bases). CDR3 length: 13 amino acids. V was trimmed by 0 bases and J by 9 bases, leaving 10 bases between them. Germline-derived CDR1 and CDR2 are SGDLS and YYNGEE. The chain's CDR3 is CASSVATGTEQFF. The CDR3 nucleotides are TGTGCCAGCAGCGTAGCTACGGGAACTGAGCAGTTCTTC.

The chain uses TRBV7-3 and TRBJ2-7, with TRBD1 identical over 8 bases. CDR3 length equals 14 residues. CDR1 and CDR2 from the germline V gene are SGHTA and FQGTGA. The ends lost 2 bases at V and 5 bases at J; junction bases unmatched: 5. The CDR3 here is CASSLGRGRHEQYF. CDR3 DNA sequence: TGTGCCAGCAGCTTAGGCAGGGGGCGACACGAGCAGTACTTC.

This clone was picked up one time. The V gene is TRBV6-5, the J gene TRBJ2-1; D not certain. Germline V CDR1 and CDR2: MNHEY, SVGAGI. This CDR3 region has 15 residues. Trimming removed 6 bases from V and 0 bases from J, with 12 bases in between. The chain's CDR3 is CASSPIRFSYNEQFF. The CDR3 region has the DNA TGTGCCAGCAGCCCCATCAGATTCTCCTACAATGAGCAGTTCTTC.

The chain links TRBV9 to TRBJ2-1; TRBD2 agrees at 8 bases. CDR1 SGDLS and CDR2 YYNGEE come from the germline V gene. V lost 0 bases to trimming and J lost 6 bases; unmatched junction nucleotides: 14. The CDR3 sequence is 18 residues long. CDR3 bases: TGTGCCAGCAGCGTAGCCCACCCTTACGGGGGGGCGGGCAATGAGCAGTTCTTC. Translating it yields CASSVAHPYGGAGNEQFF.

This sequence joins TRBV19 and TRBJ2-1; the match to TRBD2 covers 12 bases. Germline CDR1 is LNHDA and CDR2 is SQIVND (reference sequence). This CDR3 has 17 residues. The V gene end was trimmed by 6 bases and the J gene end by 3 bases; junction bases not matched to a gene: 9. This CDR3 reads CASSMTSGSLNYNEQFF. The CDR3 nucleotides are TGTGCCAGTAGCATGACTAGCGGGAGTCTTAACTACAATGAGCAGTTCTTC.

This chain joins TRBV5-6 and TRBJ1-3; perhaps TRBD1 as D (5 bases). Germline V gene lookup returns CDR1 SGHDT and CDR2 YYEEEE. The V and J ends lost 0 bases and 4 bases respectively, with 11 bases between them. The CDR3 runs to 15 residues. CDR3 loop: CASSLEGRVGNTIYF. CDR3 bases: TGTGCCAGCAGCTTGGAGGGCAGGGTCGGAAACACCATATATTTT.

This clone was counted a single time. V usage is TRBV6-1 and J usage is TRBJ1-1, with D maybe TRBD1 (6 bases). CDR3 size: 13 residues. Germline V gene sequence: CDR1 MNHNS, CDR2 SASEGT. V was clipped by 8 bases and J by 5 bases, with 15 bases between them. CDR3 DNA sequence: TGTGCCAGCGGCCAGGGGTTTGGGACTGAAGCTTTCTTT. Its protein is CASGQGFGTEAFF.

In regard to this clone: One end of the junction does not line up with germline, which may come from a read error. CDR3 coding DNA: TGTGCTAGCAGCTTAGGACTAGCGGGAGGACAAGATACGCAGTATTTT. This sequence encodes CASSLGLAGGQDTQYF. The chain couples TRBV7-7 to TRBJ2-3; TRBD2 agrees at 14 bases. Germline-derived CDR1 and CDR2 are SSHAT and FNYEAQ (reference sequence). There are 16 residues in the CDR3.

The chain has TRBV11-2 and TRBJ2-3; TRBD2 agrees at 8 bases. Germline-derived CDR1 and CDR2 are SGHAT and FQNNGV. The CDR3 length is 14 residues. V shed 5 bases and J 4 bases; nucleotides not matched to a gene: 5. CDR3 in amino acids: CASSEGLAADTQYF. The CDR3 DNA is TGTGCCAGCAGCGAAGGACTAGCAGCAGATACGCAGTATTTT.

This clone came up a few times. The V gene is TRBV10-3, the J gene TRBJ2-5; 7 bases are a match to TRBD1. This CDR3 is built from 17 residues. CDR1 and CDR2 (germline): ENHRY, SYGVKD. V lost 5 bases and J lost 2; bases outside the gene matches: 14. This chain's CDR3 is CAISSTGTAGPQETQYF. The CDR3 nucleotides are TGTGCCATCAGTTCCACCGGGACAGCTGGGCCACAAGAGACCCAGTACTTC.

The chain links TRBV9 to TRBJ2-2; maybe TRBD2 (6 bases). The CDR3 has 16 residues. Germline lookup yields CDR1 SGDLS and CDR2 YYNGEE. Deletions cut 0 bases from V and 1 base from J, with 10 bases between. CDR3 DNA sequence: TGTGCCAGCAGCGTAGATGGGGGGAGGAACACCGGGGAGCTGTTTTTT. Its protein product is CASSVDGGRNTGELFF.

This CDR3 is CASSKGYGQGCNTGELFF. Here the CDR3 DNA reads TGTGCCAGCAGCAAAGGATACGGGCAGGGCTGTAACACCGGGGAGCTGTTTTTT. The chain employs TRBV21-1 and TRBJ2-2; TRBD1, as called in the table, went unchecked against the DNA. TRBV21-1 is classified as a pseudogene. This CDR3 has 18 amino acids.

The chain uses TRBV7-2 and TRBJ2-1; 14 bases map to TRBD2. CDR1 is SGHTA and CDR2 is FQGNSA in the germline V gene. There are 16 residues in the CDR3. V was clipped by 4 bases and J by 7 bases; unmatched bases: 6. CDR3 nucleotides: TGTGCCAGCAGCTATTCCGGGACTAGCGGGAGTAATGAGCAGTTCTTC. Its protein product is CASSYSGTSGSNEQFF.

Notes on this clone: A junction end diverges from the germline sequence, so it may reflect a read error. The chain links TRBV7-7 to TRBJ2-3; 10 bases map to TRBD2. The CDR3 sequence is 15 residues long. Germline V gives CDR1 SSHAT, CDR2 FNYEAQ (reference sequence). CDR3 bases: TGTGCTAGCAGTCGAGCGGGAGGGAGCACAGATACGCAGTATTTT. This sequence encodes CASSRAGGSTDTQYF.

The chain recombines TRBV5-6 with TRBJ2-2; the match to TRBD2 covers 10 bases. The CDR3 contains 19 residues. V shed 1 base and J 3 bases; nucleotides not matched to a gene: 12. CDR1 is SGHDT and CDR2 is YYEEEE in the germline V gene. This chain's CDR3 is CASSLNFGLAGVHTGELFF. The DNA for the CDR3 is TGTGCCAGCAGCTTGAATTTTGGGCTAGCGGGAGTCCACACCGGGGAGCTGTTTTTT.

The rearrangement joins TRBV11-2 to TRBJ2-7, with TRBD1 matching over 11 bases. CDR3 size: 18 residues. Germline assignment: CDR1 SGHAT and CDR2 FQNNGV. After removal of 5 bases from V and 0 bases from J, the junction contained 12 bases not matched to a gene. The CDR3 is CASSHHPGQGAPSYEQYF. CDR3 coding DNA: TGTGCCAGCAGCCACCATCCCGGACAGGGGGCGCCCTCCTACGAGCAGTACTTC.

The chain uses TRBV7-8 and TRBJ2-7; the D is unclear. Germline assignment: CDR1 SGHVS and CDR2 FQNEAQ. The V and J ends lost 1 base and 0 bases respectively, with 10 bases between them. The CDR3 has 15 amino acids. The CDR3 DNA follows: TGTGCCAGCAGCTTAGAACCCCACAGCTCCTACGAGCAGTACTTC. Translating it yields CASSLEPHSSYEQYF.

This chain uses TRBV19 with TRBJ1-1; perhaps TRBD1 as D (6 bases). The CDR3 runs to 16 residues. Between the trimmed V and J ends, which lost 6 bases and 4 bases, there was a span of 21 bases. Germline assignment: CDR1 LNHDA and CDR2 SQIVND (reference sequence). The CDR3, as DNA: TGTGCCAGTAGCCACAGGGCGGGGGTGTCGAGCACTGAAGCTTTCTTT. This gives the protein CASSHRAGVSSTEAFF. Using reference TRBV19 and TRBJ1-1 for the parts outside the CDR3, the full variable domain is DGGITQSPKYLFRKEGQNVTLSCEQNLNHDAMYWYRQDPGQGLRLIYYSQIVNDFQKGDIAEGYSVSREKKESFPLTVTSAQKNPTAFYLCASSHRAGVSSTEAFFGQGTRLTVV.

The chain carries TRBV5-1 and TRBJ1-5; 7 nucleotides align to TRBD1. This CDR3 region has 14 residues. J lost 3 bases, V lost 3 bases, and 3 bases had no gene match. The germline V gene encodes CDR1 SGHRS and CDR2 YFSETQ. Here the CDR3 DNA reads TGCGCCAGCAGCTGGGACAGAATCAATCAGCCCCAGCATTTT. Translated: CASSWDRINQPQHF.